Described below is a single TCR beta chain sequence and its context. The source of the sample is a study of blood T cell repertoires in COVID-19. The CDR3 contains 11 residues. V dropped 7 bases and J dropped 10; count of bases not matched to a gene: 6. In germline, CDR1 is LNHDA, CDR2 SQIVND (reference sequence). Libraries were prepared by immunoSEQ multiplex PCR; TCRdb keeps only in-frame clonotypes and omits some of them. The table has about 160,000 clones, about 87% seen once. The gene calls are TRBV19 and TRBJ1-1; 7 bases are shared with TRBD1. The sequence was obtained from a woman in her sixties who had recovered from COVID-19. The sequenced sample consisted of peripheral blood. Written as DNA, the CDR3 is TGTGCCAGTACCCTGGACAGGCGAGCTTTCTTT. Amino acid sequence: CASTLDRRAFF.